The present TCR beta chain was sequenced within a study of cytomegalovirus exposure and HLA in healthy donors. Study conclusions and caveats: The study flagged roughly 150 TCR beta chains as cytomegalovirus-associated. In a later analysis, a missense DCLRE1C variant was linked to TCR beta V- and J-gene trimming.

Trimming left V 7 bases short and J 0 bases short, with 16 bases between. The CDR3 consists of 16 residues. CDR1 and CDR2 (germline): SQVTM, ANQGSEA. Regarding this clone: The antigen is not known.

Vbeta (60) and Jbeta (13) primers were used in the PCR. Measured with immunoSEQ multiplex PCR; TCRdb has only the in-frame clones, and not every one. The sample lists about 160,000 clones, approximately 80% seen once, with about 10% in the top ten. This TCR came from a man between 50 and 59 years old in good health and CMV-seropositive. Sequenced input: PBMCs. The chain is built from TRBV29-1 and TRBJ2-6, with a tentative D call TRBD1 (5 bases). CDR3 in DNA: TGCAGCGCCCCTTTTGACAGCCTCTCTGGGGCCAACGTCCTGACTTTC. It yields the protein CSAPFDSLSGANVLTF.